The clone carrying this T cell receptor (beta chain) was counted once. This sample stems from a study of blood T cell repertoires in COVID-19. Enrollees, roughly 18 to 89 years old, lived in about two dozen US areas. Self-reported history from a screening survey and questionnaire set each donor's cohort. In the original workflow: Amplification of reference gene primers provided the estimated nucleated cell counts. TCRdb's table, derived via immunoSEQ multiplex PCR, lists solely in-frame clones and lacks some. V, J and clone size derive from that table, while D and trimming were established from the DNA sequence. The sample contains 150,000 or so clones, 78% of which appear only once. Germline V gene data show CDR1 as SGDLS and CDR2 as YYNGEE. V was clipped by 1 base and J by 12 bases, with 17 bases between them. The CDR3 consists of 15 residues.

This rearrangement joins TRBV9 to TRBJ1-6; perhaps TRBD1 as D (5 bases). This clonotype was obtained from a woman in her 50s who had recovered from COVID-19. The sequencing sample was made of PBMCs or T cells enriched from blood (not recorded which). Here the CDR3 reads CASSVSQGTGEPLHF. The CDR3 coding sequence is TGTGCCAGCAGCGTATCCCAGGGCACGGGGGAACCCCTCCACTTT.